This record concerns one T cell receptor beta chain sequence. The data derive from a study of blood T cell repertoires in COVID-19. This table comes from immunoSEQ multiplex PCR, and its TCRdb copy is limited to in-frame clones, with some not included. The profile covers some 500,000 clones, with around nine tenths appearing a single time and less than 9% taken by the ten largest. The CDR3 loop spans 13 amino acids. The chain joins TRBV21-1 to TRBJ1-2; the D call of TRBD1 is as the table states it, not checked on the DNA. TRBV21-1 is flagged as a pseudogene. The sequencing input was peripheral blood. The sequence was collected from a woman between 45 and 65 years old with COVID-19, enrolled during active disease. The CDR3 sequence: CASSSDRGRGYTF. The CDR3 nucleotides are TGTGCCAGCAGCTCGGACAGGGGGCGAGGCTACACCTTC.